The present T cell receptor beta chain was sequenced within a study of T cell repertoires in ileal Crohn's disease. Repertoires were generated with immunoSEQ multiplex PCR, while TCRdb's copy carries only in-frame clones and drops some. Counted here are roughly 7,000 clones, 65% to 85% occurring once; the ten biggest clones make up just under 3%. Germline V gene sequence: CDR1 LNHNV, CDR2 YYDKDF (reference sequence). J gave up 7 bases and V 0 bases, and 9 bases lay outside the gene matches. The CDR3 is made up of 16 amino acids. The rearrangement uses TRBV15 and TRBJ2-1; 7 bases are shared with TRBD2. The sequenced sample consisted of ileal tissue. This sequence originates from an adult with Crohn's disease. Here the CDR3 DNA reads TGTGCCACCAGCAGAGATCAAGCGGGGCTACCGAATGAGCAGTTCTTC. Its translation is CATSRDQAGLPNEQFF.